What follows are 21 T cell receptor beta chains derived from one specimen sequenced in a study of identical twins. TCRdb redid the calling of the 5' RACE reads with MiXCR, one entry per CDR3 protein. The data hold around 1.7 million distinct CDR3 sequences, with under 35% observed a single time. The sequenced material came from cord blood. The origin of the receptors is a newborn girl in good health.

The CDR3 sequence: CASSSRTGVFPDEQYF. The CDR3 DNA follows: TGTGCCAGCAGCTCAAGGACAGGGGTATTCCCGGACGAGCAGTACTTC. This rearrangement joins TRBV7-6 to TRBJ2-7, with TRBD1 identical over 9 bases. There are 16 residues in the CDR3. The germline CDR1 and CDR2 sequences are SGHVS and FNYEAQ. Trimming removed 4 bases from V and 5 bases from J; junction bases left unmatched: 12. Full variable domain (missing parts from reference TRBV7-6 and TRBJ2-7): GAGVSQSPRYKVTKRGQDVALRCDPISGHVSLYWYRQALGQGPEFLTYFNYEAQQDKSGLPNDRFSAERPEGSISTLTIQRTEQRDSAMYRCASSSRTGVFPDEQYFGPGTRLTVT.

The chain combines TRBV27 with TRBJ2-2; 7 bases align to TRBD1. J was trimmed by 4 bases and V by 7 bases; bases with no gene match: 3. Germline CDR1 is MNHEY and CDR2 is SMNVEV (reference sequence). This CDR3 has 13 residues. In nucleotides, the CDR3 is TGTGCCAGCACTAGGGGGCGCACCGGGGAGCTGTTTTTT. This codes for CASTRGRTGELFF.

This clonotype has just a few counts. This sequence joins TRBV4-1 and TRBJ2-3; 8 nucleotides line up with TRBD2. There are 16 residues in the CDR3. Germline V gene sequence: CDR1 MGHRA, CDR2 YSYEKL. Unmatched junction bases numbered 6, after V lost 4 bases and J lost 0 bases. CDR3 nucleotides: TGCGCCAGCAGCCCAACACTAGCGGCTAGCACAGATACGCAGTATTTT. The encoded protein is CASSPTLAASTDTQYF.

The rearrangement links TRBV6-2 or TRBV6-3 to TRBJ2-7; D is possibly TRBD1 (6 bases). V was pared by 8 bases and J by 2 bases, with 7 bases between. CDR1 MNHEY and CDR2 SVGEGT come from the germline V gene. This CDR3 has 11 residues. In nucleotides, the CDR3 is TGTGCCAGCGGACAGCCCTACGAGCAGTACTTC. Translation: CASGQPYEQYF.

The chain couples TRBV6-1 to TRBJ2-7, with 7 bases that match TRBD2. Germline lookup yields CDR1 MNHNS and CDR2 SASEGT. V was pared by 2 bases and J by 7 bases, with 5 bases of the junction left unmatched. The CDR3 sequence is 13 residues long. The CDR3 region has the DNA TGTGCCAGCAGTGAACTGGGAGGGAGTGAGCAGTACTTC. This sequence encodes CASSELGGSEQYF.

The rearrangement links TRBV18 to TRBJ2-5; D gene ambiguous. The CDR3 contains 13 residues. Trimming shortened V by 5 bases and J by 5 bases, and 12 bases separated the two germline ends. Per germline, CDR1 KGHSH and CDR2 LQKENI. The CDR3 spells CASSTALAETQYF. The CDR3, as DNA: TGTGCCAGCTCAACCGCACTTGCGGAGACCCAGTACTTC.

This clonotype has just a few counts. The chain recombines TRBV4-1 with TRBJ2-1, with 9 bases identical to TRBD2. Per the germline V gene, CDR1 is MGHRA and CDR2 is YSYEKL. The CDR3 is 15 residues long. V lost 6 bases to trimming and J lost 2 bases; unmatched junction nucleotides: 5. This chain's CDR3 is CASRLREGPYNEQFF. CDR3 DNA sequence: TGCGCCAGCAGGCTGCGGGAGGGCCCCTACAATGAGCAGTTCTTC.

The J gene is TRBJ2-3, the V gene TRBV4-2, with 14 bases that match TRBD2. J was trimmed by 3 bases and V by 3 bases; bases with no gene match: 11. This CDR3 is built from 19 residues. The germline CDR1 and CDR2 sequences are LGHNA and YNFKEQ. CDR3 in amino acids: CASSQRGTSGSIGTDTQYF. In nucleotides, the CDR3 is TGTGCCAGCAGCCAGAGAGGGACTAGCGGGAGCATTGGGACAGATACGCAGTATTTT.

The chain employs TRBV12-3 or TRBV12-4 and TRBJ1-2; D is undetermined. V shed 7 bases and J shed 4 bases, with 10 bases lying between them. The CDR3 totals 12 residues. CDR3 amino acids: CASTYGPYGYTF. For the CDR3, the DNA is TGTGCCAGCACCTACGGTCCCTATGGCTACACCTTC.

V is TRBV7-2 and J is TRBJ2-7, with D possibly TRBD1 on 6 matching bases. Germline V lookup: CDR1 SGHTA, CDR2 FQGNSA. V was cut by 6 bases and J by 7 bases, with 22 bases left in between. The CDR3 is 15 amino acids. CDR3 region: CASRTRRDKYNEQYF. Here the CDR3 DNA reads TGTGCCAGCAGGACGCGCCGGGACAAATACAATGAGCAGTACTTC.

The rearrangement links TRBV2 to TRBJ1-1, with 7 bases lining up with TRBD1. After removal of 6 bases from V and 3 bases from J, the junction contained 7 bases not matched to a gene. The CDR3 runs 14 residues. Germline CDR1 is SNHLY and CDR2 is FYNNEI. This chain's CDR3 is CASSIAGGDTEAFF. The CDR3 DNA reads as TGTGCCAGCAGCATAGCAGGGGGGGACACTGAAGCTTTCTTT.

The sample holds many counts of this clonotype. The chain joins TRBV6-5 to TRBJ2-7; no clear D. The J call may be faulty, since TRBJ2-5 better matches the DNA end. The germline CDR1 and CDR2 sequences are MNHEY and SVGAGI. The CDR3 contains 13 residues. CDR3 region: CASSRRFIQTQYF. Here the CDR3 DNA reads TGTGCCAGCAGTCGGCGGTTTATTCAGACCCAGTACTTC.

This clonotype was picked up a small number of times. This chain connects TRBV13 to TRBJ2-5; D is uncertain. The CDR3 is made up of 14 amino acids. V lost 2 bases to trimming and J lost 1 base, with 8 bases between them. Germline loops: CDR1 PRHDT, CDR2 FYEKMQ (reference sequence). CDR3 loop: CASSLWRSQETQYF. The CDR3, as DNA: TGTGCCAGCAGCTTATGGAGAAGCCAAGAGACCCAGTACTTC. Complete variable domain (other parts from reference TRBV13 and TRBJ2-5): AAGVIQSPRHLIKEKRETATLKCYPIPRHDTVYWYQQGPGQDPQFLISFYEKMQSDKGSIPDRFSAQQFSDYHSELNMSSLELGDSALYFCASSLWRSQETQYFGPGTRLLVL.

The chain links TRBV28 to TRBJ2-5, with 13 bases identical to TRBD2. Matching the DNA end better, TRBJ2-7 makes the J call doubtful. Germline V lookup: CDR1 MDHEN, CDR2 SYDVKM. CDR3 length: 15 amino acids. The CDR3 region has the DNA TGTGCCAGCAGTTTATTGACTAGCGGGAGGAGCGAGCAGTACTTC. Its protein product is CASSLLTSGRSEQYF.

About this clonotype: At one boundary the junction diverges from the germline segment, which might be a read error. The chain employs TRBV10-3 and TRBJ2-1; 10 bases align to TRBD1. Germline loops: CDR1 ENHRY, CDR2 SYGVKD. CDR3 size: 14 residues. The CDR3 bases are TGTGCCACCAGTGGACGGGACAGGGGAAATGAGCAGTTCTTC. This translates into CATSGRDRGNEQFF.

The chain is built from TRBV20-1 and TRBJ2-1; D gene unclear. CDR1 is DFQATT, CDR2 SNEGSKA, per germline (reference sequence). V was cut by 5 bases and J by 6 bases, with 8 bases left in between. The CDR3 is 11 residues long. The CDR3 spells CSAANGNEQFF. For the CDR3, the DNA is TGCAGTGCTGCGAACGGCAATGAGCAGTTCTTC.

The V and J genes are TRBV27 and TRBJ2-1; no reliable D call. The CDR3 sequence is 13 residues long. Germline lookup yields CDR1 MNHEY and CDR2 SMNVEV (reference sequence). V gave up 0 bases and J gave up 10 bases, with 10 bases separating them. The CDR3 DNA follows: TGTGCCAGCAGTTTATCCCGGACGACGGAGCAGTTCTTC. It codes for CASSLSRTTEQFF.

This sequence joins TRBV6-5 and TRBJ1-2; D perhaps matches TRBD1 (6 bases). This CDR3 contains 15 residues. Germline V lookup: CDR1 MNHEY, CDR2 SVGAGI. Trimming pared 6 bases from V and 7 bases from J, leaving 21 bases between. CDR3 coding DNA: TGTGCCAGCAGGGCCGGGACACGATCTTCCTTTGGCTACACCTTC. Translated, it gives CASRAGTRSSFGYTF.

This clonotype was observed a handful of times. The chain uses TRBV3-1 and TRBJ1-1; D ambiguous. Germline values: CDR1 LGHDT, CDR2 YNNKEL (reference sequence). The V end lost 0 bases, the J end lost 0 bases, and 11 bases lay between the germline ends. The CDR3 consists of 16 residues. CDR3 region: CASSQDSPGLNTEAFF. CDR3 coding DNA: TGTGCCAGCAGCCAAGACTCCCCAGGCCTGAACACTGAAGCTTTCTTT.

Only a few counts were recorded for this clonotype. The rearrangement uses TRBV29-1 and TRBJ2-3; the D gene is possibly TRBD1 (6 bases). V was cut by 4 bases and J by 2 bases, with 19 bases left in between. Germline CDR1 is SQVTM and CDR2 is ANQGSEA. CDR3 length: 16 amino acids. The chain's CDR3 is CSVGAGASDVTDTQYF. CDR3 coding DNA: TGCAGCGTTGGGGCAGGGGCCTCCGACGTCACAGATACGCAGTATTTT.

This clonotype was picked up a small number of times. This rearrangement joins TRBV9 to TRBJ2-7; D possibly matches TRBD1 or TRBD2 (5 bases each). There are 14 residues in the CDR3. V lost 4 bases and J lost 0, with 11 bases in between. The V gene's germline CDR1 is SGDLS and CDR2 YYNGEE. The CDR3 protein is CASSRRDGSYEQYF. Written as DNA, the CDR3 is TGTGCCAGCAGCCGCCGGGACGGCTCCTACGAGCAGTACTTC.